This T cell receptor (beta chain) was obtained from a study of cytomegalovirus exposure and HLA in healthy donors. V was trimmed by 6 bases and J by 9 bases, leaving 15 bases between them. Germline assignment: CDR1 MNHEY and CDR2 SMNVEV (reference sequence). CDR3 length: 13 amino acids. Use of 60 Vbeta and 13 Jbeta primers characterized the PCR. TCRdb's copy holds only in-frame clones and misses some; the assay was immunoSEQ multiplex PCR. In the table there are around 220,000 clones, about 75% of which are singletons. Sequencing was carried out using PBMCs. This receptor was taken from a man aged 18 to 35 in good health and CMV-seronegative. The chain recombines TRBV27 with TRBJ2-1; tentative D call: TRBD2 (6 bases). CDR3 sequence (DNA): TGTGCCAGCAGACAAGCGGGTGTGCCTGAGCAGTTCTTC. Its translation is CASRQAGVPEQFF.